Shown below are 32 T cell receptor beta chains from a single sample sequenced in a study of T-cell reconstitution after alpha-beta-depleted transplantation in children. A TCRbeta library incorporating unique molecular identifiers was prepared. TCRdb re-called the PCR reads through MiXCR, storing one row per CDR3 protein. The sample includes approximately 240,000 distinct CDR3 sequences, around 10% of them seen just once. The source material was PBMCs from the stem cell graft donor, sampled from the stem cell graft. The receptor set was obtained from a human donor who donated a stem cell graft to a child with acute lymphoblastic leukemia.

This clonotype occurred a few times. This chain joins TRBV12-3 or TRBV12-4 and TRBJ1-2; 8 nucleotides line up with TRBD1. The CDR3 covers 14 residues. V trimming: 7 bases; J trimming: 7 bases; junction bases outside the gene matches: 11. The DNA of the CDR3 is TGTGCCAGCACCGCGGACAGGGATTATGGTGGCTACACCTTC. This codes for CASTADRDYGGYTF.

This clonotype was seen repeatedly, ten times or more. This chain joins TRBV4-2 and TRBJ2-3, with D unresolved. Trimming cost V 0 bases and J 7 bases, with 8 bases left between them. Germline CDR1 reads LGHNA; CDR2 reads YNFKEQ. The CDR3 contains 13 residues. CDR3 residues: CASSQDWQNTQYF. Written as DNA, the CDR3 is TGTGCCAGCAGCCAAGACTGGCAGAATACGCAGTATTTT.

Many counts were recorded for this clonotype. The chain combines TRBV20-1 with TRBJ2-2, with 8 positions matching TRBD1. The ends lost 7 bases at V and 6 bases at J; junction bases unmatched: 10. Looked up from germline, CDR1 is DFQATT and CDR2 is SNEGSKA (reference sequence). CDR3 length equals 14 residues. CDR3: CSVVGQGIAGELFF. The CDR3 DNA sequence: TGCAGTGTTGTTGGACAGGGAATAGCCGGGGAGCTGTTTTTT.

The sample holds a few counts of this clonotype. The J gene is TRBJ2-3, the V gene TRBV3-1; D is possibly TRBD2 (6 bases). Germline V CDR1 and CDR2: LGHDT, YNNKEL (reference sequence). Trimming took off 2 bases at V and 0 bases at J, with 18 bases between the two ends. The CDR3 loop spans 18 amino acids. The CDR3 bases are TGTGCCAGCAGCCAACGAACCGGGCTTGGGACTAGCACAGATACGCAGTATTTT. Its translation: CASSQRTGLGTSTDTQYF.

This clonotype was observed at least ten times. V gene TRBV12-5 combines with J gene TRBJ1-1; D is unresolved. CDR3 length: 13 residues. Germline V CDR1 and CDR2: LGHNT, FRNRAP. V lost 4 bases to trimming and J lost 10 bases, with 16 bases between them. Written as DNA, the CDR3 is TGTGCTAGTGGTTCTTCCGGACTGATAGGAGCTTTCTTT. It is translated as CASGSSGLIGAFF.

In its sample, this clonotype was seen a few times. This chain joins TRBV7-8 and TRBJ1-1; weak D call: TRBD1 (5 bases). The V end was cut by 2 bases, the J end by 5 bases, with 18 bases between. The CDR3 spans 16 residues. Germline lookup yields CDR1 SGHVS and CDR2 FQNEAQ. The CDR3 DNA follows: TGTGCCAGCAGCTTACGAGGGACGGGGCCGTGGACTGAAGCTTTCTTT. Its translation is CASSLRGTGPWTEAFF.

There are many counts of this clonotype. This chain connects TRBV3-1 to TRBJ2-1; D gene unclear. The ends were cut back, 0 bases at V and 7 bases at J, with 7 bases in the middle. There are 13 residues in the CDR3. Germline V gene sequence: CDR1 LGHDT, CDR2 YNNKEL (reference sequence). The CDR3 loop is CASSQEGLNEQFF. In nucleotides, the CDR3 is TGTGCCAGCAGCCAAGAAGGATTGAATGAGCAGTTCTTC.

The rearrangement uses TRBV29-1 and TRBJ1-2; 9 bases map to TRBD1. Germline assignment: CDR1 SQVTM and CDR2 ANQGSEA. V dropped 6 bases and J dropped 5; count of bases not matched to a gene: 10. This CDR3 has 14 amino acids. Here the CDR3 reads CSVPLLTGGYGYTF. In DNA, the CDR3 is TGCAGCGTCCCACTATTGACAGGGGGATATGGCTACACCTTC.

The rearrangement uses TRBV7-2 and TRBJ2-7; TRBD1 matches 9 bases. The CDR3 consists of 15 residues. J was trimmed by 4 bases and V by 7 bases; bases with no gene match: 11. Looked up from germline, CDR1 is SGHTA and CDR2 is FQGNSA. CDR3 nucleotide sequence: TGTGCCAGCACCCAGACCCCGGGACAGGGATACGAGCAGTACTTC. The encoded protein is CASTQTPGQGYEQYF. Using reference TRBV7-2 and TRBJ2-7 for the parts outside the CDR3, the full variable domain is GAGVSQSPSNKVTEKGKDVELRCDPISGHTALYWYRQSLGQGLEFLIYFQGNSAPDKSGLPSDRFSAERTGGSVSTLTIQRTQQEDSAVYLCASTQTPGQGYEQYFGPGTRLTVT.

This clonotype was seen a few times. The chain couples TRBV7-6 to TRBJ1-1; no reliable D call. Germline V gene lookup returns CDR1 SGHVS and CDR2 FNYEAQ. V was trimmed by 6 bases and J by 8 bases, leaving 10 bases between them. CDR3 size: 11 residues. CDR3 nucleotides: TGTGCCAGCAGGGCGATGGGCGAAGCTTTCTTT. This codes for CASRAMGEAFF.

The sample holds many counts of this clonotype. The rearrangement uses TRBV12-3 or TRBV12-4 and TRBJ1-1, with D possibly TRBD1 on 6 matching bases. The CDR3 sequence is 20 residues long. V gave up 2 bases and J gave up 5 bases, with 30 bases separating them. The CDR3 DNA reads TGTGCCAGCAGTTTAAGTTCTTGGCCGGGAGGGGACAAGGTTGGGACTGAAGCTTTCTTT. Translation: CASSLSSWPGGDKVGTEAFF.

A few counts support this clonotype. This chain uses TRBV18 with TRBJ2-7; 7 bases fit TRBD1. Germline V lookup: CDR1 KGHSH, CDR2 LQKENI. The CDR3 runs 14 residues. V shed 3 bases, J shed 5 bases, and the junction held 7 bases outside the gene matches. The CDR3 DNA sequence: TGTGCCAGCTCACCGGGAAGGGGGCCCGACGAGCAGTACTTC. Its protein is CASSPGRGPDEQYF.

This clonotype showed up just a few times. The chain is built from TRBV3-1 and TRBJ1-3; the D is unclear. The CDR3 sequence is 16 residues long. V lost 1 base, J lost 0 bases, and 10 bases lay in between. Germline V gives CDR1 LGHDT, CDR2 YNNKEL (reference sequence). The CDR3: CASSQADISSGNTIYF. The CDR3 DNA follows: TGTGCCAGCAGCCAAGCCGACATCAGCTCTGGAAACACCATATATTTT.

The chain uses TRBV15 and TRBJ1-2; possible D gene TRBD1, 6 bases. Trimming took off 3 bases at V and 9 bases at J, with 14 bases between the two ends. The germline V gene has CDR1 LNHNV and CDR2 YYDKDF (reference sequence). The CDR3 runs to 13 residues. The CDR3 nucleotides are TGTGCCACCAGCAGCTCAACAGGGTACAGCTACACCTTC. Translation gives CATSSSTGYSYTF.

This chain joins TRBV12-3 or TRBV12-4 and TRBJ1-3; D ambiguous. This CDR3 has 14 residues. V was clipped by 5 bases and J by 6 bases, with 14 bases between them. DNA for the CDR3: TGTGCCAGCAGTCCCCCTGCTGGGGTAAACACCATATATTTT. Protein sequence: CASSPPAGVNTIYF.

This clonotype occurred many times. The chain carries TRBV14 and TRBJ1-4, with D tentatively TRBD1 (5 bases). The ends were cut back, 5 bases at V and 8 bases at J, with 12 bases in the middle. The CDR3 spans 13 residues. Germline V gene data show CDR1 as SGHDN and CDR2 as FVKESK. CDR3 in amino acids: CASSEQGGEKLFF. The CDR3 region has the DNA TGTGCCAGCAGCGAGCAGGGAGGGGAAAAACTGTTTTTT. The entire variable domain, with the rest obtained from reference TRBV14 and TRBJ1-4, is as follows: EAGVTQFPSHSVIEKGQTVTLRCDPISGHDNLYWYRRVMGKEIKFLLHFVKESKQDESGMPNNRFLAERTGGTYSTLKVQPAELEDSGVYFCASSEQGGEKLFFGSGTQLSVL.

This chain links TRBV6-1 with TRBJ1-5, with no clear D. The V gene's germline CDR1 is MNHNS and CDR2 SASEGT. The CDR3 runs 15 residues. V lost 1 base and J lost 4, with 11 bases in between. The CDR3 loop is CASSEVGGRNQPQHF. CDR3 nucleotides: TGTGCCAGCAGTGAAGTTGGTGGTCGGAATCAGCCCCAGCATTTT.

This clonotype was picked up many times. The V gene is TRBV5-1, the J gene TRBJ2-1; 8 nucleotides agree with TRBD2. CDR3 length: 15 residues. The ends lost 2 bases at V and 6 bases at J; junction bases unmatched: 7. Germline V gene data show CDR1 as SGHRS and CDR2 as YFSETQ. CDR3 sequence (DNA): TGCGCCAGCAGCTTTTCGGGGGGGCGCTTCAATGAGCAGTTCTTC. Translated, it gives CASSFSGGRFNEQFF.

Many counts were recorded for this clonotype. The CDR3 DNA reads as TGTGCCAGCAGCTTAGGACAGAAAGGCTACACCTTC. Translation: CASSLGQKGYTF. The chain uses TRBV7-9 and TRBJ1-2; a weak D match, TRBD1 (5 bases). V was clipped by 1 base and J by 8 bases, with 8 bases between them. This CDR3 has 12 amino acids. CDR1 and CDR2 from the germline V gene are SEHNR and FQNEAQ (reference sequence).

This clonotype was observed many times. CDR3 in DNA: TGCAGCGTTGGGATTGGGGGCAGATGGACTGAAGCTTTCTTT. Translation: CSVGIGGRWTEAFF. The V and J genes are TRBV29-1 and TRBJ1-1; perhaps TRBD1 as D (6 bases). CDR3 length: 14 residues. Trimming stripped 4 bases from V and 5 bases from J, with 17 bases between. Germline CDR1 is SQVTM and CDR2 is ANQGSEA.

CDR3 region: CASSPLAGTGGKSNEKLFF. The CDR3, as DNA: TGTGCCAGCAGTCCACTAGCTGGGACAGGGGGAAAATCTAATGAAAAACTGTTTTTT. The chain combines TRBV25-1 with TRBJ1-4, with 11 bases identical to TRBD1. The CDR3 extends over 19 amino acids. J lost 3 bases, V lost 5 bases, and 14 bases had no gene match. From germline, CDR1 is MGHDK and CDR2 SYGVNS.

This clonotype was found a few times. The V and J genes are TRBV5-1 and TRBJ2-7; no clear D gene. Germline values: CDR1 SGHRS, CDR2 YFSETQ. Deletions cut 1 base from V and 6 bases from J, with 11 bases between. The CDR3 is 13 amino acids. CDR3 DNA sequence: TGCGCCAGCAGCTTGTCTCTACGAGGCGAGCAGTACTTC. Its translation: CASSLSLRGEQYF.

The V gene is TRBV10-3, the J gene TRBJ1-6, with D possibly matching TRBD1 (5 bases). The germline V and J ends were trimmed by 5 bases and 13 bases, with 24 bases remaining between them. The CDR3 sequence is 16 residues long. In germline, CDR1 is ENHRY, CDR2 SYGVKD. The CDR3 nucleotides are TGTGCCATCAGTAAAGTAATGCGGGACCGACCTCTCCCCCTCCACTTT. Its translation is CAISKVMRDRPLPLHF.

This clonotype was seen ten or more times. The CDR3 here is CASSLEGSGELFF. The CDR3 nucleotides are TGCGCCAGCAGCTTGGAGGGTTCCGGGGAGCTGTTTTTT. V and J are TRBV5-1 and TRBJ2-2; D not resolved. CDR1 is SGHRS, CDR2 YFSETQ, per germline. The CDR3 runs 13 residues. Trimming pared 0 bases from V and 6 bases from J, leaving 6 bases between.

This clonotype was recorded many times. The J gene is TRBJ2-3, the V gene TRBV12-3 or TRBV12-4; unclear D gene. The ends were cut back, 6 bases at V and 2 bases at J, with 6 bases in the middle. The CDR3 covers 12 residues. The CDR3 DNA follows: TGTGCCAGCAGCGCTACCACAGATACGCAGTATTTT. Translation gives CASSATTDTQYF.

This clonotype was seen repeatedly, ten times or more. The DNA of the CDR3 is TGTGCCACCAGCAGAACGACTAGCTTTACAGAGACCCAGTACTTC. This codes for CATSRTTSFTETQYF. The V gene is TRBV15, the J gene TRBJ2-5, with 7 bases lining up with TRBD2. Germline V lookup: CDR1 LNHNV, CDR2 YYDKDF (reference sequence). V was pared by 2 bases and J by 4 bases, with 7 bases of the junction left unmatched. This CDR3 is 15 amino acids long.

In its sample, this clonotype was seen a few times. This chain joins TRBV18 and TRBJ1-5; D is undetermined. CDR1 and CDR2 (germline): KGHSH, LQKENI. The CDR3 consists of 15 residues. V was shortened by 3 bases and J by 5 bases, with 14 bases between the two germline ends. CDR3 in amino acids: CASSPTRGRDQPQHF. CDR3 nucleotide sequence: TGTGCCAGCTCACCGACACGGGGAAGGGATCAGCCCCAGCATTTT.

CDR3 DNA: TGCAGTGCTAGAGATCAGAAGGGGGCTAGTTCACCCCTCCACTTT. This encodes CSARDQKGASSPLHF. V usage is TRBV20-1 and J usage is TRBJ1-6, with 7 nucleotides matching TRBD1. The CDR3 length is 15 residues. Unmatched junction bases numbered 8, after V lost 0 bases and J lost 9 bases. Germline assignment: CDR1 DFQATT and CDR2 SNEGSKA (reference sequence).

The table lists this clonotype with many counts. The chain combines TRBV5-1 with TRBJ2-2; D uncertain. Looked up from germline, CDR1 is SGHRS and CDR2 is YFSETQ. The CDR3 sequence is 17 residues long. V dropped 0 bases and J dropped 0 bases, with 12 bases sitting between them. As DNA, the CDR3 is TGCGCCAGCAGCTTGGGCCCCCGGGCTTCGAACACCGGGGAGCTGTTTTTT. Encoded protein: CASSLGPRASNTGELFF.

This chain connects TRBV3-1 to TRBJ1-5; the D is unclear. V lost 0 bases, J lost 4 bases, and 10 bases lay in between. Germline assignment: CDR1 LGHDT and CDR2 YNNKEL (reference sequence). This CDR3 is 15 amino acids long. CDR3 DNA: TGTGCCAGCAGCCAAGAGGGTCTTTGGAATCAGCCCCAGCATTTT. Translated, it gives CASSQEGLWNQPQHF. Drawing the rest from reference TRBV3-1 and TRBJ1-5, the complete variable domain is DTAVSQTPKYLVTQMGNDKSIKCEQNLGHDTMYWYKQDSKKFLKIMFSYNNKELIINETVPNRFSPKSPDKAHLNLHINSLELGDSAVYFCASSQEGLWNQPQHFGDGTRLSIL.

The chain carries TRBV4-3 and TRBJ1-6, with 8 bases identical to TRBD1. Trimming at V came to 8 bases and at J to 2 bases, leaving 5 bases not matched to a gene. CDR3 length equals 15 residues. CDR1 and CDR2 (germline): LGHNA, YSLEER. CDR3 DNA sequence: TGCGCCAGCGGACAGGGTGGGACCTATAATTCACCCCTCCACTTT. Amino acid sequence: CASGQGGTYNSPLHF.

V usage is TRBV9 and J usage is TRBJ1-1; possible D gene TRBD1, 5 bases. The CDR3 has 14 residues. V was trimmed by 4 bases and J by 5 bases, leaving 15 bases between them. CDR1 and CDR2 (germline): SGDLS, YYNGEE. CDR3 sequence: CASSITSGGTEAFF. The CDR3 region has the DNA TGTGCCAGCAGCATCACCTCCGGGGGTACTGAAGCTTTCTTT.